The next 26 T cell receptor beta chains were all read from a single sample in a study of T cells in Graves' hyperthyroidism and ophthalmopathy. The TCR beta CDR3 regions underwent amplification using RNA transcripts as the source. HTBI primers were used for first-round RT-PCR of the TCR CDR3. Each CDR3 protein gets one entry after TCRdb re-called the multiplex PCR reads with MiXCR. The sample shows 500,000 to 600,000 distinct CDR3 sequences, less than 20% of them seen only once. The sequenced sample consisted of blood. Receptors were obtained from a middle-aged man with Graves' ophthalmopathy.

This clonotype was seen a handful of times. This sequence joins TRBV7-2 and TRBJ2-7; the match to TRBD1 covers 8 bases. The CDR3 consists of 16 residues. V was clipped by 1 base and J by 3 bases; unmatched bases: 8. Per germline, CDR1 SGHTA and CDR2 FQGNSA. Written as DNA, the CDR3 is TGTGCCAGCAGCTTAGTTATTGACAGGGGACTCTACGAGCAGTACTTC. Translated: CASSLVIDRGLYEQYF. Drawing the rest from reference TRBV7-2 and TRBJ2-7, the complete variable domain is GAGVSQSPSNKVTEKGKDVELRCDPISGHTALYWYRQSLGQGLEFLIYFQGNSAPDKSGLPSDRFSAERTGGSVSTLTIQRTQQEDSAVYLCASSLVIDRGLYEQYFGPGTRLTVT.

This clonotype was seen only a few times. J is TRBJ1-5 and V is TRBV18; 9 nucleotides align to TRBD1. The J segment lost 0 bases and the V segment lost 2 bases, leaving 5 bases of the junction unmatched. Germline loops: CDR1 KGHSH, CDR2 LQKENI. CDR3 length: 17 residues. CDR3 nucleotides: TGTGCCAGCTCACCAATTGGACAGGGGATTAGCAATCAGCCCCAGCATTTT. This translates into CASSPIGQGISNQPQHF.

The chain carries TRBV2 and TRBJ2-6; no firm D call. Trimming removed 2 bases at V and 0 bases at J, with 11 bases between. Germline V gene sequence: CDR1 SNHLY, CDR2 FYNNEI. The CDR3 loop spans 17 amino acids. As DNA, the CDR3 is TGTGCCAGCAGTGAACTAGAGAAGAACTCTGGGGCCAACGTCCTGACTTTC. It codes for CASSELEKNSGANVLTF. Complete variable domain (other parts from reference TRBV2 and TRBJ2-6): EPEVTQTPSHQVTQMGQEVILRCVPISNHLYFYWYRQILGQKVEFLVSFYNNEISEKSEIFDDQFSVERPDGSNFTLKIRSTKLEDSAMYFCASSELEKNSGANVLTFGAGSRLTVL.

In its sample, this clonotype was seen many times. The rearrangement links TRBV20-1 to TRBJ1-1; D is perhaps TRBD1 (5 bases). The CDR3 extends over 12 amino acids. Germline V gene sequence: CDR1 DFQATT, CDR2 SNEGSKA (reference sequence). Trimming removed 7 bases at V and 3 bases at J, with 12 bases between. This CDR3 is CSVFGGDTEAFF. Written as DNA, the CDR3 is TGCAGTGTATTCGGGGGGGACACTGAAGCTTTCTTT.

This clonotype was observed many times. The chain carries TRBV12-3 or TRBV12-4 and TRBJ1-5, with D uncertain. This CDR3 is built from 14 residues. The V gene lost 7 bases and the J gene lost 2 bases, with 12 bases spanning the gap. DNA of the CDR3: TGTGCCAGCACCTCCCGGCAGGGCAATCAGCCCCAGCATTTT. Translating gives CASTSRQGNQPQHF.

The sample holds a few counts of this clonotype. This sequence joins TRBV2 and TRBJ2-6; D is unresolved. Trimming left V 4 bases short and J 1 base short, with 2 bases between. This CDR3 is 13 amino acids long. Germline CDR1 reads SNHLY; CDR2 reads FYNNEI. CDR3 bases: TGTGCCAGCAGTGTTTCTGGGGCCAACGTCCTGACTTTC. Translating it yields CASSVSGANVLTF.

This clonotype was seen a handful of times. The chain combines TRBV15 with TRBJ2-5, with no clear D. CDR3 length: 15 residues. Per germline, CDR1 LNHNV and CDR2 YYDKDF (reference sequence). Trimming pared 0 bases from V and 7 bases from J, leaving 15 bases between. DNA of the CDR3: TGTGCCACCAGCAGAGATAGGAGCAGGCCTGGGACCCAGTACTTC. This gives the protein CATSRDRSRPGTQYF.

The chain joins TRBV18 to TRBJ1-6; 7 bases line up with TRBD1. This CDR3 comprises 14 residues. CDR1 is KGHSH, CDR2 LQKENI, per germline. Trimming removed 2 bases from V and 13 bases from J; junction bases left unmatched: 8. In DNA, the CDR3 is TGTGCCAGCTCACCAAAGGGGGCACAGGGGCCCCTCCACTTT. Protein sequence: CASSPKGAQGPLHF.

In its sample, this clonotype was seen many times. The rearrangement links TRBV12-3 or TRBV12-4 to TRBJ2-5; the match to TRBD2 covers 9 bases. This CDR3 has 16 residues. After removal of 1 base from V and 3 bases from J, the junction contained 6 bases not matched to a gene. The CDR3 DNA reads TGTGCCAGCAGTTTAGGGCTAGCGGGGATTGAAGAGACCCAGTACTTC. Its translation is CASSLGLAGIEETQYF.

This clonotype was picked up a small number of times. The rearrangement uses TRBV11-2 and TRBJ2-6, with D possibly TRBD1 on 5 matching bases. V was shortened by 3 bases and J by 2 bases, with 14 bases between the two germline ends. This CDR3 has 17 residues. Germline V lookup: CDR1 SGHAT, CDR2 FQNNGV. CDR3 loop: CASSLGQGFPGANVLTF. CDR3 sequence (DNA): TGTGCCAGCAGCTTGGGGCAGGGATTCCCTGGGGCCAACGTCCTGACTTTC.

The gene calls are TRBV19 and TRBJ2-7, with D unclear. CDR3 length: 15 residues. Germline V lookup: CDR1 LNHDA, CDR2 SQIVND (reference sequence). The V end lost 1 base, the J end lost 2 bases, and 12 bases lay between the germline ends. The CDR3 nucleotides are TGTGCCAGTAGTATAGGGACGGCAGCAGCCTACGAGCAGTACTTC. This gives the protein CASSIGTAAAYEQYF.

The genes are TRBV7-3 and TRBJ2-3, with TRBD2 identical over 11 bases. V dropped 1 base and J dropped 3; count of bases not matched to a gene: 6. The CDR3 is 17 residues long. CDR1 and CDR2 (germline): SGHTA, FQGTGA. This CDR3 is CASSLSSGGARTDTQYF. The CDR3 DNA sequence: TGTGCCAGCAGCTTAAGTAGCGGGGGGGCCCGGACAGATACGCAGTATTTT.

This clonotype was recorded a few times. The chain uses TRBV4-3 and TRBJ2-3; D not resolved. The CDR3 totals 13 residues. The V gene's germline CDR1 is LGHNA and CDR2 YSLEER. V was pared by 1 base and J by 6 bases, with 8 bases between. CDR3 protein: CASSQALEDTQYF. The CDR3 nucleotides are TGCGCCAGCAGCCAAGCGCTGGAGGATACGCAGTATTTT.

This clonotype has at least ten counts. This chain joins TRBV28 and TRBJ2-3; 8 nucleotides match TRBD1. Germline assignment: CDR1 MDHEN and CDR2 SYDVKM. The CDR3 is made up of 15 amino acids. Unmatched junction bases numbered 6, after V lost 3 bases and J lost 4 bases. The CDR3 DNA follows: TGTGCCAGCAGTTTGGAGGACAGGGACTCAGATACGCAGTATTTT. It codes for CASSLEDRDSDTQYF.

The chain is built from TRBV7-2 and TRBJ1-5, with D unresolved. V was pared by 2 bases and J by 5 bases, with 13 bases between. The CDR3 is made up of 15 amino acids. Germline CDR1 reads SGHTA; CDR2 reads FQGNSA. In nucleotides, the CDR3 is TGTGCCAGCAGCTTAAACTACAGATTGGATCAGCCCCAGCATTTT. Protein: CASSLNYRLDQPQHF.

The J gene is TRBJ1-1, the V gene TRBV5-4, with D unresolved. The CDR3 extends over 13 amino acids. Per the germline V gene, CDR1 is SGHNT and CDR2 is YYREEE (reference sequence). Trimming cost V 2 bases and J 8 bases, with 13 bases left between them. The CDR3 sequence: CASSFGLWREAFF. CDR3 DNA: TGTGCCAGCAGCTTCGGGCTTTGGAGGGAAGCTTTCTTT.

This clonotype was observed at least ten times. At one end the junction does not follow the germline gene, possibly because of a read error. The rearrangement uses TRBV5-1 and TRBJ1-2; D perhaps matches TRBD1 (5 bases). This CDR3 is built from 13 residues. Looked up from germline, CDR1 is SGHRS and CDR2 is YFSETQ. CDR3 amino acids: CASSLGTDYGYTF. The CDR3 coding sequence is TGTGCCAGCAGCTTGGGGACGGACTATGGCTACACCTTC.

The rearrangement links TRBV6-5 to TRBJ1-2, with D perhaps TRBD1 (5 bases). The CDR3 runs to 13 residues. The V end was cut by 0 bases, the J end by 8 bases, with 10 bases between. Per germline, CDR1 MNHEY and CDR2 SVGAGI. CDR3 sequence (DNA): TGTGCCAGCAGTTACTCCGCAGGGCCAGGCTACACCTTC. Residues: CASSYSAGPGYTF.

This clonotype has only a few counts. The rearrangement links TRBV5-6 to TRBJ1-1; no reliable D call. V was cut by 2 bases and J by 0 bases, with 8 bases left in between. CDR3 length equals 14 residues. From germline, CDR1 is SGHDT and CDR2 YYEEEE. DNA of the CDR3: TGTGCCAGCAGCTTTCGACTGATGAACACTGAAGCTTTCTTT. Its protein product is CASSFRLMNTEAFF.

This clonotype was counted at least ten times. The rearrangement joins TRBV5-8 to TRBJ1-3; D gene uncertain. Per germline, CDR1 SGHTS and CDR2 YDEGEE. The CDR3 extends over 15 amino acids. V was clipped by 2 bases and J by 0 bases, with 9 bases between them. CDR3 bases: TGTGCCAGCAGCTTTTCGGCCAGCTCTGGAAACACCATATATTTT. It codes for CASSFSASSGNTIYF.

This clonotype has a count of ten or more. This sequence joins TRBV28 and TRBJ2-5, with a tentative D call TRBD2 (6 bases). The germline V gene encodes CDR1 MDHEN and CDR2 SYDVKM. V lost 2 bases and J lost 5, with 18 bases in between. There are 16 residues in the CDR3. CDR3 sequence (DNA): TGTGCCAGCAGTTTAGGGGGGACCTTCGGCAGGGAGACCCAGTACTTC. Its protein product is CASSLGGTFGRETQYF.

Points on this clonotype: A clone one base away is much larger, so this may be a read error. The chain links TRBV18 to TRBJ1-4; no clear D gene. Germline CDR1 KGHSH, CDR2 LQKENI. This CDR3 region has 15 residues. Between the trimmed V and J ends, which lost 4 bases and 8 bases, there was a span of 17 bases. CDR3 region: CASSQRASRSEKLFF. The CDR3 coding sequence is TGTGCCAGCTCACAACGGGCCTCCCGATCGGAAAAACTGTTTTTT. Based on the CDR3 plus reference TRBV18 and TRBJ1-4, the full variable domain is NAGVMQNPRHLVRRRGQEARLRCSPMKGHSHVYWYRQLPEEGLKFMVYLQKENIIDESGMPKERFSAEFPKEGPSILRIQQVVRGDSAAYFCASSQRASRSEKLFFGSGTQLSVL.

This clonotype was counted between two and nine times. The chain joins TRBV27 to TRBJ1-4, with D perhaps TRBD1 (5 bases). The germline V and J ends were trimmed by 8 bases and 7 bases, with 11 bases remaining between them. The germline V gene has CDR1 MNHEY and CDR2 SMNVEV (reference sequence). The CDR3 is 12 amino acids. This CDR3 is CASGTGAEKLFF. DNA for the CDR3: TGTGCCAGCGGAACCGGGGCTGAAAAACTGTTTTTT.

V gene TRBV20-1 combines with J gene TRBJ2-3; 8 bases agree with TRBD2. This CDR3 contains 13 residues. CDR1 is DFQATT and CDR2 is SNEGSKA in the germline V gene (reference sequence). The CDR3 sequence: CSVGGGFLDTQYF. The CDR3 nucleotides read TGCAGCGTCGGGGGGGGATTCCTAGATACGCAGTATTTT.

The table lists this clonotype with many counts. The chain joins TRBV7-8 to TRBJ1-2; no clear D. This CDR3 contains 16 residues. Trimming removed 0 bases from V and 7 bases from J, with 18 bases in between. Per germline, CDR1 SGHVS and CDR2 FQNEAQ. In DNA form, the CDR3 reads TGTGCCAGCAGCTTAGCGGCCCCTTTGCCCAGCAGTGGCTACACCTTC. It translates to CASSLAAPLPSSGYTF.

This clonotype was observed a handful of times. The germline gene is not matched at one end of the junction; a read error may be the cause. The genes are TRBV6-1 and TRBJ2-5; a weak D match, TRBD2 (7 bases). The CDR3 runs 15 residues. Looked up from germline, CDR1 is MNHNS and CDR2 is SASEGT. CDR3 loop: CASSVRRGGQEPQYF. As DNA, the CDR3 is TGTGCCAGCAGTGTAAGGAGGGGGGGGCAAGAGCCCCAGTACTTC.